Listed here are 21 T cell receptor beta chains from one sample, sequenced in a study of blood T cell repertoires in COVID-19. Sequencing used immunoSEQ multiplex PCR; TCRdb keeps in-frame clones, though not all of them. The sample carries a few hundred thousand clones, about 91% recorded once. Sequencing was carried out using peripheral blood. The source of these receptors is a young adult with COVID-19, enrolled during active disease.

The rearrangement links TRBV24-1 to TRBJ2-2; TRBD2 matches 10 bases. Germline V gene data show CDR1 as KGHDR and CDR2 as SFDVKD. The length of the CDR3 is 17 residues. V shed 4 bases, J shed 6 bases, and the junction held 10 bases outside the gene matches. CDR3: CATSDPSGRAGSGELFF. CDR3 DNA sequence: TGTGCCACCAGTGACCCCAGCGGGAGGGCCGGTTCCGGGGAGCTGTTTTTT.

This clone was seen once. The CDR3 DNA reads as TGTGCCAGCAGTCCAACCCCCCCGAGACAAGAGACCCAGTACTTC. It codes for CASSPTPPRQETQYF. The gene calls are TRBV28 and TRBJ2-5; no firm D call. V lost 5 bases to trimming and J lost 2 bases, with 15 bases between them. Germline CDR1 and CDR2: MDHEN and SYDVKM. This CDR3 is 15 amino acids long.

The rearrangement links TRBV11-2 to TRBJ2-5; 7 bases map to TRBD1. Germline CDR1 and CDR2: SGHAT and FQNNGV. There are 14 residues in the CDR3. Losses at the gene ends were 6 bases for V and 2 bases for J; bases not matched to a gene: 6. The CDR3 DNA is TGTGCCAGCAGATCCGGGACAGCACAAGAGACCCAGTACTTC. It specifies CASRSGTAQETQYF.

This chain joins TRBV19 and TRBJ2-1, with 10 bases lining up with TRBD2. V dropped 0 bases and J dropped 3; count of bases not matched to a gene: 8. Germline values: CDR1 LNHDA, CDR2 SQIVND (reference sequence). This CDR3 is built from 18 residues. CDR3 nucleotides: TGTGCCAGTAGTATAGATCCCGGGACTAGCGTGAACTACAATGAGCAGTTCTTC. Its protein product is CASSIDPGTSVNYNEQFF.

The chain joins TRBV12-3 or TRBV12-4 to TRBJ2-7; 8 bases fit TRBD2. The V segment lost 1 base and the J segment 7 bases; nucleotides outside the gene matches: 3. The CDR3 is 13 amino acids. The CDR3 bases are TGTGCCAGCAGTTTAGGACTAGCGTGGGAGCAGTACTTC. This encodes CASSLGLAWEQYF.

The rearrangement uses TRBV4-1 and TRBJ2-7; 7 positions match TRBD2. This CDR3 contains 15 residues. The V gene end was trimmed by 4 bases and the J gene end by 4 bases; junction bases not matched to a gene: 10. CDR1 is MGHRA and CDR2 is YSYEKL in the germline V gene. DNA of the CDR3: TGCGCCAGCAGCCTGAGCCTAGCGGACGGATACGAGCAGTACTTC. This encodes CASSLSLADGYEQYF.

This CDR3 reads CASSSLQGRGNTIYF. CDR3 bases: TGTGCCAGCAGCTCTCTTCAGGGGAGAGGAAACACCATATATTTT. The chain recombines TRBV7-2 with TRBJ1-3; D might be TRBD1 (6 bases). Germline V gene data show CDR1 as SGHTA and CDR2 as FQGNSA. V was trimmed by 4 bases and J by 4 bases, leaving 14 bases between them. This CDR3 has 15 amino acids. Variable domain in full (rest from reference TRBV7-2 and TRBJ1-3): GAGVSQSPSNKVTEKGKDVELRCDPISGHTALYWYRQSLGQGLEFLIYFQGNSAPDKSGLPSDRFSAERTGGSVSTLTIQRTQQEDSAVYLCASSSLQGRGNTIYFGEGSWLTVV.

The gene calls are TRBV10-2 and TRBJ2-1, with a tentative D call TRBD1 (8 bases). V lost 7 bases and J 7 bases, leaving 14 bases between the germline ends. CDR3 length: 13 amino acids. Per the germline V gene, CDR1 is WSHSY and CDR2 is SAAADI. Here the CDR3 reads CASMTGEGNEQFF. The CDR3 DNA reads TGCGCCAGCATGACAGGGGAGGGAAATGAGCAGTTCTTC.

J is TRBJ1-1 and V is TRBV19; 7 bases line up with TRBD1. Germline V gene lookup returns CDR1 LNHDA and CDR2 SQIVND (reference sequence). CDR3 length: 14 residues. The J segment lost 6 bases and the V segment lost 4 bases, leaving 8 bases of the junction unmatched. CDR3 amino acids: CASSRGQSLPEAFF. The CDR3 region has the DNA TGTGCCAGTAGTAGGGGACAGTCCTTACCTGAAGCTTTCTTT.

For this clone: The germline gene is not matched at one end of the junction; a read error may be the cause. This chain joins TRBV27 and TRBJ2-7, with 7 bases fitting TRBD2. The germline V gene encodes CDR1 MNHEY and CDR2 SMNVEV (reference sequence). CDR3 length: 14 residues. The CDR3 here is CASSLLTSSHEQYF. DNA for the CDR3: TGTGCCAGCAGTTTATTGACTAGCTCCCACGAGCAGTACTTC.

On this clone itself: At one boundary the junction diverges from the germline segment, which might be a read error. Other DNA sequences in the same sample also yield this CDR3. CDR3 loop: CASSLGGREQYF. The DNA of the CDR3 is TGCGCCAGCAGCTTGGGAGGGCGCGAGCAGTACTTT. This chain joins TRBV5-1 and TRBJ2-7; a possible D gene is TRBD2 (5 bases). Germline assignment: CDR1 SGHRS and CDR2 YFSETQ. The CDR3 has 12 amino acids.

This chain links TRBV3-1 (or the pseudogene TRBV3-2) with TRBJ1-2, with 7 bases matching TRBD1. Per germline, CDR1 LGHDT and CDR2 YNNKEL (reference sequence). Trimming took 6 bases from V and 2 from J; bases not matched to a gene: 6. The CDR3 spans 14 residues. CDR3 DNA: TGTGCCAGCAGTCTTACAGGGGTGAACTATGGCTACACCTTC. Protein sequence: CASSLTGVNYGYTF.

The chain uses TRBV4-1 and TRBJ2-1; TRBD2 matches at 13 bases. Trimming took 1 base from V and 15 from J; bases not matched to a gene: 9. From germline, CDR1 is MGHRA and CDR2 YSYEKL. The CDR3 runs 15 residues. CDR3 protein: CASSQAVTSGRATFF. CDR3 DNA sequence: TGCGCCAGCAGCCAAGCAGTAACTAGCGGGAGGGCCACGTTCTTC.

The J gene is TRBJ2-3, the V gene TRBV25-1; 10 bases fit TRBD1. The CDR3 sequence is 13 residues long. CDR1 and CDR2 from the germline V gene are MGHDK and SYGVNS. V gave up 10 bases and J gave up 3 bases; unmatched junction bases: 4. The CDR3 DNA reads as TGTGCCATTGGGACAGGGGAAACAGATACGCAGTATTTT. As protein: CAIGTGETDTQYF. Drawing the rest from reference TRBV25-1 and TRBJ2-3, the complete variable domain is EADIYQTPRYLVIGTGKKITLECSQTMGHDKMYWYQQDPGMELHLIHYSYGVNSTEKGDLSSESTVSRIRTEHFPLTLESARPSHTSQYLCAIGTGETDTQYFGPGTRLTVL.

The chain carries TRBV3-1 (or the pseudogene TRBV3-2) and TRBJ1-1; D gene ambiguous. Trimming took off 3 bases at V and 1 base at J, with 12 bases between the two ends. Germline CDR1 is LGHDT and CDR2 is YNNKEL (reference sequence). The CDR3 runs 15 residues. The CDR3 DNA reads TGTGCCAGCAGCCAGGAGGGTGTAGGGAACACTGAAGCTTTCTTT. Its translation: CASSQEGVGNTEAFF.

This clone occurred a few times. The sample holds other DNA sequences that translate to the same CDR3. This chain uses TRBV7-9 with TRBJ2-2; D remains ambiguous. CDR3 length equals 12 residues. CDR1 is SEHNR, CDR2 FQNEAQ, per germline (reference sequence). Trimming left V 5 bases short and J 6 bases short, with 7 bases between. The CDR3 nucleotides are TGTGCCAGCAGCCGCGGATCCGGGGAGCTGTTTTTT. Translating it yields CASSRGSGELFF.

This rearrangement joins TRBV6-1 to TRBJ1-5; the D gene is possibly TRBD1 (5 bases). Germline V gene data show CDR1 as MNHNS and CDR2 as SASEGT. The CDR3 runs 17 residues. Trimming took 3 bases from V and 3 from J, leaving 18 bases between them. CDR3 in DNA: TGTGCCAGCAGTGATCGCCAGGGAGGCCCCTTCAATCAGCCCCAGCATTTT. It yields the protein CASSDRQGGPFNQPQHF.

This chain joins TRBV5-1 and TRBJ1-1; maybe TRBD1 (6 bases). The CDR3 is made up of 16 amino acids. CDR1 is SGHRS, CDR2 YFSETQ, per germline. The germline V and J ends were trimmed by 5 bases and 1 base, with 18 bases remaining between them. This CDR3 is CASRLGGGAGNTEAFF. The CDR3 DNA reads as TGCGCCAGCAGACTCGGCGGGGGCGCGGGGAACACTGAAGCTTTCTTT.

The CDR3 region is CASSFQTGTSGYEQYF. For the CDR3, the DNA is TGCGCCAGCAGCTTTCAGACCGGGACTAGCGGGTACGAGCAGTACTTC. The V call is TRBV5-1, the J call TRBJ2-7; 12 bases align to TRBD2. This CDR3 is 16 amino acids long. Looked up from germline, CDR1 is SGHRS and CDR2 is YFSETQ. V lost 2 bases to trimming and J lost 4 bases; unmatched junction nucleotides: 7.

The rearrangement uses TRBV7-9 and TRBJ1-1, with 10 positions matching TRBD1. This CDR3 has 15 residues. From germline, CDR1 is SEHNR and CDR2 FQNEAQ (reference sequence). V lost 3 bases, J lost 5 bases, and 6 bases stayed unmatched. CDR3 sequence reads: CASSFGTGAFTEAFF. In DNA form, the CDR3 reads TGTGCCAGCAGCTTCGGGACAGGGGCTTTTACTGAAGCTTTCTTT.

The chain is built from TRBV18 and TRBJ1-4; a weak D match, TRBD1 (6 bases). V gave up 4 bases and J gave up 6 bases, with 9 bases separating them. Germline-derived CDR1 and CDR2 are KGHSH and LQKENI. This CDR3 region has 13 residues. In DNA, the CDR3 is TGTGCCAGCTCACTGGACAGTTATGAAAAACTGTTTTTT. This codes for CASSLDSYEKLFF.